The 20 T cell receptor beta chains below all came from one sample that was sequenced in a study of OX40 agonist ivuxolimab in advanced cancers. Profiling relied on immunoSEQ multiplex PCR, and the TCRdb table lists in-frame clones only, not all of them. The repertoire holds some 80,000 clones, about 90% seen once, with approximately 8.6% in the top ten. This specimen consisted of CD4+ or CD8+ T cells sorted from blood, obtained in a trial of the OX40 agonist ivuxolimab. These receptors were taken from an adult with an advanced solid tumor such as melanoma, head and neck, liver or kidney cancer.

The rearrangement links TRBV7-8 to TRBJ2-5; possible D gene TRBD1, 6 bases. The CDR3 spans 14 residues. Germline V gives CDR1 SGHVS, CDR2 FQNEAQ. Trimming stripped 1 base from V and 2 bases from J, with 8 bases between. CDR3 in DNA: TGTGCCAGCAGCTTAGGGGACAATCAAGAGACCCAGTACTTC. It is translated as CASSLGDNQETQYF. The entire variable domain, with the rest obtained from reference TRBV7-8 and TRBJ2-5, is as follows: GAGVSQSPRYKVAKRGQDVALRCDPISGHVSLFWYQQALGQGPEFLTYFQNEAQLDKSGLPSDRFFAERPEGSVSTLKIQRTQQEDSAVYLCASSLGDNQETQYFGPGTRLLVL.

This clone was observed once. The rearrangement uses TRBV4-1 and TRBJ2-2, with a weak D call TRBD2 (6 bases). Germline V gene data show CDR1 as MGHRA and CDR2 as YSYEKL. V lost 0 bases, J lost 3 bases, and 20 bases lay in between. This CDR3 comprises 19 residues. The CDR3 reads CASSQEWWGDFRDTGELFF. The CDR3 bases are TGCGCCAGCAGCCAAGAGTGGTGGGGGGACTTTCGAGACACCGGGGAGCTGTTTTTT.

In its sample, this clone was seen once. The chain recombines TRBV4-1 with TRBJ2-7; no definite D call. The CDR3 length is 13 residues. Trimming stripped 1 base from V and 3 bases from J, with 7 bases between. The V gene's germline CDR1 is MGHRA and CDR2 YSYEKL. The CDR3 spells CASSQGAYYEQYF. The CDR3 coding sequence is TGCGCCAGCAGCCAAGGGGCCTACTACGAGCAGTACTTC.

The J gene is TRBJ1-1, the V gene TRBV5-1; 8 positions agree with TRBD1. Losses at the gene ends were 5 bases for V and 0 bases for J; bases not matched to a gene: 9. Germline-derived CDR1 and CDR2 are SGHRS and YFSETQ. The CDR3 runs to 16 residues. CDR3 bases: TGCGCCAGCAGGGACGGACAGGGCTTAATGAACACTGAAGCTTTCTTT. Translating gives CASRDGQGLMNTEAFF. The full variable domain, in which reference TRBV5-1 and TRBJ1-1 provide the parts outside the CDR3, is KAGVTQTPRYLIKTRGQQVTLSCSPISGHRSVSWYQQTPGQGLQFLFEYFSETQRNKGNFPGRFSGRQFSNSRSEMNVSTLELGDSALYLCASRDGQGLMNTEAFFGQGTRLTVV.

The J gene is TRBJ1-2, the V gene TRBV4-1, with TRBD1 matching 7 bases. Trimming cost V 1 base and J 7 bases; bases outside gene matches: 24. This CDR3 comprises 20 residues. CDR1 is MGHRA, CDR2 YSYEKL, per germline. The CDR3 sequence: CASSQGVPDQGGGLESGYTF. For the CDR3, the DNA is TGCGCCAGCAGCCAAGGGGTTCCTGACCAGGGGGGTGGACTAGAGTCTGGCTACACCTTC.

The chain uses TRBV10-3 and TRBJ1-2; the D is unclear. Trimming stripped 0 bases from V and 8 bases from J, with 10 bases between. Germline V gene lookup returns CDR1 ENHRY and CDR2 SYGVKD. This CDR3 has 13 residues. CDR3 region: CAISESRTGGYTF. The CDR3 DNA sequence: TGTGCCATCAGTGAGTCGCGGACGGGAGGCTACACCTTC.

The table lists this clone with a count of one. The chain recombines TRBV7-9 with TRBJ2-5; D is undetermined. This CDR3 has 14 amino acids. V was clipped by 5 bases and J by 2 bases, with 12 bases between them. CDR1 is SEHNR and CDR2 is FQNEAQ in the germline V gene (reference sequence). The CDR3 nucleotides read TGTGCCAGCAGCCTCGGTGAGCCTCAAGAGACCCAGTACTTC. Translating it yields CASSLGEPQETQYF. The whole variable domain, remainder taken from reference TRBV7-9 and TRBJ2-5, is DTGVSQNPRHKITKRGQNVTFRCDPISEHNRLYWYRQTLGQGPEFLTYFQNEAQLEKSRLLSDRFSAERPKGSFSTLEIQRTEQGDSAMYLCASSLGEPQETQYFGPGTRLLVL.

The V gene is TRBV4-3, the J gene TRBJ2-2; 8 bases are shared with TRBD1. In germline, CDR1 is LGHNA, CDR2 YSLEER. This CDR3 contains 19 residues. V gave up 0 bases and J gave up 2 bases; unmatched junction bases: 11. CDR3 amino acids: CASSQDGTGEGKNTGELFF. The CDR3, as DNA: TGCGCCAGCAGCCAAGATGGGACAGGAGAGGGTAAAAACACCGGGGAGCTGTTTTTT.

The J gene is TRBJ1-4, the V gene TRBV7-9, with D possibly being TRBD1 (6 bases). V was cut by 1 base and J by 7 bases, with 13 bases left in between. The CDR3 loop spans 15 amino acids. The V gene's germline CDR1 is SEHNR and CDR2 FQNEAQ (reference sequence). The chain's CDR3 is CASSLGGQLLEKLFF. The CDR3 DNA sequence: TGTGCCAGCAGCTTAGGGGGGCAGCTCCTTGAAAAACTGTTTTTT.

The chain is built from TRBV11-1 and TRBJ2-5; unclear D gene. Germline V gene sequence: CDR1 SGHAT, CDR2 FQDESV (reference sequence). The CDR3 is 13 amino acids. The V end was cut by 2 bases, the J end by 4 bases, with 8 bases between. The CDR3 nucleotides are TGTGCCAGCAGCTTATGGGCAGGAGAGACCCAGTACTTC. As protein: CASSLWAGETQYF.

The chain employs TRBV27 and TRBJ2-7; weak D call: TRBD1 (5 bases). Trimming took off 1 base at V and 5 bases at J, with 9 bases between the two ends. The CDR3 spans 13 residues. In germline, CDR1 is MNHEY, CDR2 SMNVEV (reference sequence). The CDR3 nucleotides are TGTGCCAGCAGTTTATTCTGGGGCCACGAGCAGTACTTC. The encoded protein is CASSLFWGHEQYF.

DNA for the CDR3: TGTGCCTGCCCTACAGGGGGCAATGGAAACACCATATATTTT. This translates into CACPTGGNGNTIYF. The rearrangement links TRBV30 to TRBJ1-3; 9 positions match TRBD1. This CDR3 has 14 amino acids. V shed 6 bases, J shed 3 bases, and the junction held 6 bases outside the gene matches. CDR1 and CDR2 (germline): GTSNPN, SVGIG (reference sequence).

The genes are TRBV7-2 and TRBJ2-5; 14 bases align to TRBD2. Germline-derived CDR1 and CDR2 are SGHTA and FQGNSA. This CDR3 region has 18 residues. Germline trimming cut 3 bases from V and 6 bases from J; bases unmatched to any gene: 12. DNA of the CDR3: TGTGCCAGCAGCTTTGGGACTAGCGGGGGATTTTCGAGAAAGACCCAGTACTTC. Protein sequence: CASSFGTSGGFSRKTQYF.

The V and J genes are TRBV7-2 and TRBJ1-4; 9 bases agree with TRBD1. Trimming cost V 5 bases and J 4 bases; bases outside gene matches: 8. This CDR3 has 16 amino acids. Looked up from germline, CDR1 is SGHTA and CDR2 is FQGNSA. The CDR3 sequence is CASSVGGTGYNEKLFF. The CDR3 DNA sequence: TGTGCCAGCAGCGTAGGGGGGACAGGGTATAATGAAAAACTGTTTTTT. Full variable domain (outside the CDR3, taken from reference TRBV7-2 and TRBJ1-4): GAGVSQSPSNKVTEKGKDVELRCDPISGHTALYWYRQSLGQGLEFLIYFQGNSAPDKSGLPSDRFSAERTGGSVSTLTIQRTQQEDSAVYLCASSVGGTGYNEKLFFGSGTQLSVL.

The count of this clone is one. Its ends do not fully match the called genes, so a read error is possible. The same CDR3 is also encoded by other DNA sequences in this sample. The chain recombines TRBV4-1 with TRBJ1-2; 7 bases map to TRBD1. CDR3 length: 15 amino acids. CDR1 is MGHRA, CDR2 YSYEKL, per germline. CDR3 loop: CASSHRFGTEYGYTF. CDR3 in DNA: TGTGCCAGCAGCCATCGTTTCGGGACAGAGTATGGCTACACCTTC.

The chain employs TRBV4-1 and TRBJ2-1; the match to TRBD2 covers 15 bases. The CDR3 consists of 18 residues. Unmatched junction bases numbered 10, after V lost 2 bases and J lost 8 bases. Germline lookup yields CDR1 MGHRA and CDR2 YSYEKL. CDR3 loop: CASSQLGTSGGPGDEQFF. The CDR3 DNA is TGCGCCAGCAGCCAATTGGGGACTAGCGGGGGGCCAGGTGATGAGCAGTTCTTC.

The CDR3 bases are TGTGCCAGCAGTCTGAACACCGGGGAGCTGTTTTTT. It specifies CASSLNTGELFF. The chain carries TRBV27 and TRBJ2-2; the D is unclear. Germline CDR1 MNHEY, CDR2 SMNVEV (reference sequence). The CDR3 covers 12 residues. Trimming removed 5 bases from V and 1 base from J, with 2 bases in between.

V usage is TRBV7-8 and J usage is TRBJ1-1; D possibly corresponds to TRBD1 (6 bases). Germline V gene lookup returns CDR1 SGHVS and CDR2 FQNEAQ. CDR3 length equals 15 residues. V dropped 3 bases and J dropped 1 base, with 12 bases sitting between them. The DNA of the CDR3 is TGTGCCAGCAGCTTGACAGGCGGCGGGAACACTGAAGCTTTCTTT. Translating it yields CASSLTGGGNTEAFF. Full variable domain (missing parts from reference TRBV7-8 and TRBJ1-1): GAGVSQSPRYKVAKRGQDVALRCDPISGHVSLFWYQQALGQGPEFLTYFQNEAQLDKSGLPSDRFFAERPEGSVSTLKIQRTQQEDSAVYLCASSLTGGGNTEAFFGQGTRLTVV.

This sequence joins TRBV13 and TRBJ2-7, with a tentative D call TRBD1 (6 bases). From germline, CDR1 is PRHDT and CDR2 FYEKMQ (reference sequence). This CDR3 is 15 amino acids long. The ends were cut back, 4 bases at V and 0 bases at J, with 13 bases in the middle. DNA of the CDR3: TGTGCCAGCAGCTCCCTCAGGGGCCTCTCCTACGAGCAGTACTTC. Protein product: CASSSLRGLSYEQYF.

V is TRBV20-1 and J is TRBJ1-2, with no clear D. CDR3 size: 9 residues. Germline CDR1 reads DFQATT; CDR2 reads SNEGSKA (reference sequence). V gave up 3 bases and J gave up 4 bases, with 0 bases separating them. CDR3 coding DNA: TGCAGTGCTAGCTATGGCTACACCTTC. As protein: CSASYGYTF.